The T cell receptor beta chain described here comes from a study of cytomegalovirus exposure and HLA in healthy donors. Study details: Both the 120 validation repertoires and the roughly 640 first-cohort repertoires used the same platform, as reported by a later analysis. General study points: Rarity marked most TCR sequences, yet some public TCRs occurred in many donors. According to the study, approximately 150 TCR beta chains were cytomegalovirus-associated.

The assay was immunoSEQ multiplex PCR, and TCRdb's table has in-frame clones only and misses some. The sample has a few hundred thousand clones; 65% to 90% are singletons. A remark on this clone: Its antigen is unidentified.

Germline loops: CDR1 SGHVS, CDR2 FQNEAQ. The CDR3 loop spans 15 amino acids. Deletions cut 0 bases from V and 4 bases from J, with 13 bases between. Among the 110 or so subjects of the validation cohort, separate from the roughly 700-subject first cohort, were the donors. This chain connects TRBV7-8 to TRBJ2-7, with D unresolved. This sequence was found in a woman in her late teens or twenties in good health and CMV-seronegative. Sequenced: PBMCs. The CDR3: CASSLALAAVYEQYF. The CDR3 nucleotides are TGTGCCAGCAGCTTAGCCCTGGCCGCTGTTTACGAGCAGTACTTC.